This T cell receptor (beta chain) was identified in a study of blood T cells in healthy people across ages. Study results and caveats: Nothing was known about donor CMV status, and this possibly confounded expanded clonotype changes.

Alongside a J-beta primer mix, a sample-barcoded 5' primer served in a second PCR lasting about 7 to 12 cycles. Each cDNA molecule received a tag from a template-switch adaptor that had 12 random nucleotides. TCRdb called the 5' RACE reads again in MiXCR, with one record for every CDR3 protein. The data show approximately 2,000,000 distinct CDR3 sequences, roughly two fifths seen once. Donors were systemically healthy Caucasian individuals from Russia aged about 6 to 95 years. The CDR3 extends over 16 amino acids. V was clipped by 4 bases and J by 3 bases, with 16 bases between them. Germline assignment: CDR1 MGHRA and CDR2 YSYEKL. Regarding this clonotype: What it recognizes is unknown.

The sequenced sample was blood. J is TRBJ2-1 and V is TRBV4-1; tentatively, D is TRBD1 (6 bases). The TCR originated in a human donor in good health. The chain's CDR3 is CASSPLGGGNYNEQFF. The DNA for the CDR3 is TGCGCCAGCAGCCCATTAGGGGGTGGAAACTACAATGAGCAGTTCTTC.